A single sample is the source of the 8 T cell receptor beta chains below, sequenced in a study of CD4 and CD8 cells across lung adenocarcinoma regions (dated by TCRdb to 2016 to 2019). The library was obtained by PCR. Sequencing was performed on a HiSeq X Ten. TCRdb handled the public reads itself, with Q25 trimming in fastp and clone calling in MiXCR, and kept productive beta chains. Rows with a matching CDR3 protein are joined into one entry that keeps the most common DNA and genes. Across this sample there are about 9,600 distinct CDR3 sequences, with about 51% seen only once. The ten largest clones capture over 15% of the sample. The sequencing input was CD4+ T cells from the margin of a lung tumor. The intended sense of this specimen's cell subset or site label: tumor margin region. The receptors originated from a male donor with lung adenocarcinoma. The CD4 and CD8 labels of this study may be unreliable.

The V call is TRBV6-5, the J call TRBJ2-1, with 10 positions matching TRBD2. The V gene end was trimmed by 2 bases and the J gene end by 4 bases; junction bases not matched to a gene: 8. The CDR3 runs to 17 residues. Germline lookup yields CDR1 MNHEY and CDR2 SVGAGI. CDR3 protein: CASSYRAGGSMYNEQFF. In DNA, the CDR3 is TGTGCCAGCAGTTACAGAGCGGGGGGGTCTATGTACAATGAGCAGTTCTTC.

The V gene is TRBV27, the J gene TRBJ2-1; the match to TRBD1 covers 7 bases. CDR3 length: 15 amino acids. Germline trimming cut 5 bases from V and 5 bases from J; bases unmatched to any gene: 9. Germline V gene sequence: CDR1 MNHEY, CDR2 SMNVEV (reference sequence). CDR3 region: CASSPLTGFDNEQFF. The CDR3 DNA is TGTGCCAGCAGTCCACTGACAGGGTTCGACAATGAGCAGTTCTTC.

The V and J genes are TRBV6-1 and TRBJ2-5, with 7 bases matching TRBD1. CDR1 MNHNS and CDR2 SASEGT come from the germline V gene. J was trimmed by 3 bases and V by 6 bases; bases with no gene match: 13. The CDR3 length is 16 residues. The CDR3 region is CASRRVGQAGKETQYF. The CDR3 DNA reads as TGTGCCAGCAGAAGGGTAGGACAGGCGGGTAAAGAGACCCAGTACTTC.

The CDR3 spells CASRYKRGLFQETQYF. In DNA, the CDR3 is TGTGCCAGCAGATACAAACGGGGACTATTCCAAGAGACCCAGTACTTC. J is TRBJ2-5 and V is TRBV6-5, with 7 bases that match TRBD2. The CDR3 consists of 16 residues. With V trimmed by 6 bases and J by 1 base, 11 bases remained unmatched. The germline V gene has CDR1 MNHEY and CDR2 SVGAGI.

By share, this clonotype ranks as medium-sized. The chain employs TRBV7-2 and TRBJ2-3; perhaps TRBD2 as D (6 bases). Germline CDR1 reads SGHTA; CDR2 reads FQGNSA. The CDR3 runs 14 residues. V lost 3 bases and J 2 bases, leaving 9 bases between the germline ends. Here the CDR3 DNA reads TGTGCCAGCAGCTTTCTGGACTACACAGATACGCAGTATTTT. This translates into CASSFLDYTDTQYF.

This rearrangement joins TRBV6-5 to TRBJ2-1; D possibly matches TRBD1 or TRBD2 (6 bases each). Germline V gene data show CDR1 as MNHEY and CDR2 as SVGAGI. There are 16 residues in the CDR3. V was cut by 0 bases and J by 4 bases, with 13 bases left in between. CDR3 bases: TGTGCCAGCAGTTACTCGTATCGGGGGCCGTACAATGAGCAGTTCTTC. Encoded protein: CASSYSYRGPYNEQFF.

This clonotype was observed a handful of times. The V call is TRBV6-1, the J call TRBJ1-2, with D hard to call. Trimming removed 6 bases from V and 7 bases from J, with 15 bases in between. This CDR3 contains 13 residues. Germline CDR1 is MNHNS and CDR2 is SASEGT. The CDR3 DNA reads as TGTGCCAGCAGCCATGGGAGGAGAACTGGCTACACCTTC. Translating gives CASSHGRRTGYTF.

The chain is built from TRBV6-4 and TRBJ1-6, with 8 bases lining up with TRBD1. Germline V gives CDR1 MRHNA, CDR2 SNTAGT. The trim removed 3 bases at V and 6 bases at J, leaving 4 bases unmatched. The CDR3 contains 15 residues. The DNA for the CDR3 is TGTGCCAGCAGTGAAGACAGGGGCGGTAATTCACCCCTCCACTTT. Translated, it gives CASSEDRGGNSPLHF.